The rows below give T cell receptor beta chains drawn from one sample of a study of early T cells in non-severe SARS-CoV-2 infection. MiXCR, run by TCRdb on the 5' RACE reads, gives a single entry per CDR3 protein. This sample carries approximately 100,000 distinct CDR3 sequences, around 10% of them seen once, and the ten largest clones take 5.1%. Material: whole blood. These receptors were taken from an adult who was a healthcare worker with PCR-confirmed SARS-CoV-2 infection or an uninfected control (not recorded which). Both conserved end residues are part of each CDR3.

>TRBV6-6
CASASGGRSYEQYF
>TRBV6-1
CASKNTGELFF
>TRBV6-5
CASSSPGLASGPTQYF
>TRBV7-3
CASSQGRTTEAFF
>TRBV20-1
CSARASGGLTYEQYF
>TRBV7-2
CASSFRQGASNGYTF
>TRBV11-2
CASSLIGLAGVDEQFF
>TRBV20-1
CSASHRGLGYTF
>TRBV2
CASSVRGRGSIEKLFF
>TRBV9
CASSPHRGPYEQYF
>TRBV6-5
CASNRDGSSGANVLTF
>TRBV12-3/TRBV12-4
CASSPQVGYTF
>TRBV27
CATSLAGNRDQFF
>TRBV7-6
CASSLVNRNSPLHF
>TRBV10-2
CASIRDQRPNEQYF
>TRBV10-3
CAISSGDQETQYF
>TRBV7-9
CASSLSLAGGANNEQFF
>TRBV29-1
CSVGTRYNEQFF
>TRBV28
CATTENRGNTDTQYF
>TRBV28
CASSPSGLAGGDTQYF
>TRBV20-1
CSARTEPSGRRYEQYF
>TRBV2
CASRWQGKLEQYF
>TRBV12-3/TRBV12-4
CASTPWGGTDTQYF
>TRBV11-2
CASSLGLAGDTQYF
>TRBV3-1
CASSQNGNEQFF
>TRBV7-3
CASSRTGGPSNEQFF
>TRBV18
CASTGGAMNTEAFF
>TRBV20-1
CSATLAGRADTQYF
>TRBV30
CASKEDTQYF
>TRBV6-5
CASSTDRGRSNTEAFF
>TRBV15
CATSSPRDQVTTEAFF
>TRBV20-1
CSAQDGGYQNYGYTF
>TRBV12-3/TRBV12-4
CASSYLQGEGETQYF
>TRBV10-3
CAISESSRGPGHF
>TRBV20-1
CSATGTSGSSRFF
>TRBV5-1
CASSSWSNTGELFF
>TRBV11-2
CASSARLAGGLDIQYF